These 10 T cell receptor beta chains were sequenced from one sample in a study of early T cells in non-severe SARS-CoV-2 infection. From the 5' RACE reads, TCRdb called clonotypes with MiXCR, one entry per CDR3 protein. The data show 85,000 to 90,000 distinct CDR3 sequences, around 14% seen once. The sample taken for sequencing was whole blood. These receptors were collected from an adult who was a healthcare worker with PCR-confirmed SARS-CoV-2 infection or an uninfected control (not recorded which).

The rearrangement joins TRBV21-1 to TRBJ2-4; the table names TRBD1, a call not compared with the DNA. TRBV21-1 is designated a pseudogene. CDR3 length: 15 residues. Here the CDR3 DNA reads TGTGCCAGCAGCAAAGGACCAGGGATGGAGATCATTCAGTACTTC. Its protein product is CASSKGPGMEIIQYF.

This clonotype was observed a handful of times. The V and J genes are TRBV7-2 and TRBJ2-7, with TRBD2 matching 12 bases. Trimming took 8 bases from V and 3 from J; bases not matched to a gene: 8. CDR1 SGHTA and CDR2 FQGNSA come from the germline V gene. This CDR3 is 15 amino acids long. CDR3 sequence (DNA): TGTGCCAGCGGTGGACTAGCGGGGAGTTTCTACGAGCAGTACTTC. Residues: CASGGLAGSFYEQYF. Together with reference TRBV7-2 and TRBJ2-7, the CDR3 gives the full variable domain: GAGVSQSPSNKVTEKGKDVELRCDPISGHTALYWYRQSLGQGLEFLIYFQGNSAPDKSGLPSDRFSAERTGGSVSTLTIQRTQQEDSAVYLCASGGLAGSFYEQYFGPGTRLTVT.

This clonotype came up a few times. The rearrangement uses TRBV18 and TRBJ1-5; D gene uncertain. CDR1 and CDR2 (germline): KGHSH, LQKENI. The CDR3 length is 19 residues. Between the trimmed V and J ends, which lost 6 bases and 2 bases, there was a span of 26 bases. DNA for the CDR3: TGTGCCAGCTCCCCCGGGTTGGAGGGCTACGATTTGGGCAATCAGCCCCAGCATTTT. This translates into CASSPGLEGYDLGNQPQHF.

In this sample, this clonotype turned up a few times. Mismatch with germline at one junction end may stem from a read error. V and J are TRBV7-9 and TRBJ2-5; TRBD2 aligns across 10 bases. In germline, CDR1 is SEHNR, CDR2 FQNEAQ (reference sequence). The CDR3 spans 18 residues. CDR3 nucleotide sequence: TGTGTCAGCACCCCCGAAGCTAGCGGGGGTATGGGCCAAGAGACCCAGTACTTC. Translating it yields CVSTPEASGGMGQETQYF.

This clonotype was observed a handful of times. The rearrangement uses TRBV12-3 or TRBV12-4 and TRBJ2-2; D gene uncertain. V gave up 6 bases and J gave up 7 bases, with 6 bases separating them. The CDR3 spans 11 residues. This CDR3 is CASSLLGELFF. The DNA for the CDR3 is TGTGCCAGCAGCCTACTCGGGGAGCTGTTTTTT.

V is TRBV6-1 and J is TRBJ2-1, with D maybe TRBD2 (6 bases). The ends were cut back, 1 base at V and 4 bases at J, with 11 bases in the middle. The germline V gene has CDR1 MNHNS and CDR2 SASEGT. The CDR3 totals 15 residues. Here the CDR3 reads CASSEVAALYNEQFF. The CDR3 region has the DNA TGTGCCAGCAGTGAAGTAGCGGCTTTATACAATGAGCAGTTCTTC.

The chain uses TRBV12-3 or TRBV12-4 and TRBJ2-1; the D call may be TRBD1 or TRBD2 (5 bases each). The germline V and J ends were trimmed by 8 bases and 3 bases, with 20 bases remaining between them. The CDR3 contains 16 residues. The CDR3 nucleotides are TGTGCCAGCTTACCGTTGGTTTTTGGGGGCTACAATGAGCAGTTCTTC. Protein: CASLPLVFGGYNEQFF.

This clonotype was picked up many times. The chain joins TRBV20-1 to TRBJ1-5, with unresolved D. V dropped 1 base and J dropped 8 bases, with 12 bases sitting between them. Germline-derived CDR1 and CDR2 are DFQATT and SNEGSKA (reference sequence). The CDR3 totals 13 residues. CDR3 in amino acids: CSARGTLGEPQHF. The CDR3 nucleotides read TGCAGTGCTAGAGGGACGCTTGGAGAGCCCCAGCATTTT.

V and J are TRBV12-3 or TRBV12-4 and TRBJ2-1; 11 nucleotides match TRBD2. CDR3 length equals 17 residues. V lost 6 bases and J lost 4; bases outside the gene matches: 11. This CDR3 is CASRAPGLAERYNEQFF. DNA for the CDR3: TGTGCCAGCAGAGCGCCGGGACTAGCGGAGAGATACAATGAGCAGTTCTTC.

A few counts support this clonotype. J is TRBJ1-1 and V is TRBV6-2 or TRBV6-3; D possibly corresponds to TRBD1 (5 bases). V shed 6 bases and J shed 4 bases, with 12 bases lying between them. The CDR3 consists of 13 residues. Per the germline V gene, CDR1 is MNHEY and CDR2 is SVGEGT. CDR3 nucleotides: TGTGCCAGCAGGGACAACAGCGTCACTGAAGCTTTCTTT. This gives the protein CASRDNSVTEAFF.